These 2 T cell receptor beta chains originate from one sample sequenced in a study of shared clonotypes between healthy human individuals. Selected positively for CCR7 and CD45RO-negative, naive CD8 cells excluded terminally differentiated effector memory CD45RA+ cells. This table comes from immunoSEQ multiplex PCR, and its TCRdb copy is limited to in-frame clones, with some not included. The sample shows 2 million to 2.5 million clones, about 95% of them seen only once. The sequenced sample consisted of naive CD8+ T cells sorted from blood. Source of these receptors: a man aged 18 to 30 in good health.

The chain links TRBV11-2 to TRBJ2-7; D is possibly TRBD1 or TRBD2 (5 bases each). CDR1 and CDR2 from the germline V gene are SGHAT and FQNNGV. The length of the CDR3 is 13 residues. The germline V and J ends were trimmed by 5 bases and 6 bases, with 14 bases remaining between them. The CDR3 DNA is TGTGCCAGCAGCAGTCCCAGGGAGTTCGAGCAGTACTTC. Its protein is CASSSPREFEQYF.

As to this clone: Other nucleotide sequences in the sample specify the same CDR3. V and J are TRBV7-9 and TRBJ2-7; possible D gene TRBD1, 6 bases. Trimming took 5 bases from V and 4 from J, leaving 12 bases between them. This CDR3 has 13 residues. The V gene's germline CDR1 is SEHNR and CDR2 FQNEAQ (reference sequence). The CDR3 DNA reads TGTGCCAGCAGCCCGAGAGGGGGTTACGAGCAGTACTTC. This sequence encodes CASSPRGGYEQYF.